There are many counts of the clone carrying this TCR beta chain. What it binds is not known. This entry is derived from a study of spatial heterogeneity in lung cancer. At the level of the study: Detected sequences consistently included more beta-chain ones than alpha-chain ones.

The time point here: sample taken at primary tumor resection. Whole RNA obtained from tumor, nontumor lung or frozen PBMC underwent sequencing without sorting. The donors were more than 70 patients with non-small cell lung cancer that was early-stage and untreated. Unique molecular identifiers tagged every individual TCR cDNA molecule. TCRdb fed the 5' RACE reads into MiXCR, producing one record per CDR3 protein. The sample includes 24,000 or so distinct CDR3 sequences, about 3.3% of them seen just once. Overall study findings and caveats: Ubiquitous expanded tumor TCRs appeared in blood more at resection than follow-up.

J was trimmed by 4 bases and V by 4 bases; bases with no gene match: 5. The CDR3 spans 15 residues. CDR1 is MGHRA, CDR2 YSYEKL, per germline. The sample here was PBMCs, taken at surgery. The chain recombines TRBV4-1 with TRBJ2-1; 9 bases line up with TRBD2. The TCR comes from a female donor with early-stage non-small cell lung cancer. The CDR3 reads CASSPSAGGYNEQFF. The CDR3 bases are TGCGCCAGCAGCCCCTCGGCGGGAGGGTACAATGAGCAGTTCTTC.